A single sample is the source of the 9 T cell receptor beta chains below, sequenced in a study of blood T cell repertoires in COVID-19. The table came from immunoSEQ multiplex PCR; TCRdb's copy has only in-frame clones and leaves some out. The sample shows under 500,000 clones, over 75% of them seen only once. Source material: PBMCs or T cells enriched from blood (not recorded which). Receptors were obtained from a man aged 25-40 years who had recovered from COVID-19.

The CDR3 reads CASSAGGKNEKLFF. The CDR3 DNA is TGTGCCAGCAGTGCGGGAGGGAAAAATGAAAAACTGTTTTTT. This chain joins TRBV6-4 and TRBJ1-4; D not certain. CDR3 length equals 14 residues. Germline lookup yields CDR1 MRHNA and CDR2 SNTAGT. The germline V and J ends were trimmed by 4 bases and 5 bases, with 11 bases remaining between them.

V is TRBV19 and J is TRBJ1-4; TRBD1 aligns across 7 bases. The ends lost 4 bases at V and 5 bases at J; junction bases unmatched: 4. Germline V gives CDR1 LNHDA, CDR2 SQIVND (reference sequence). This CDR3 is 14 amino acids long. The CDR3 sequence is CASSSTGANEKLFF. CDR3 sequence (DNA): TGTGCCAGTAGTAGTACAGGGGCCAATGAAAAACTGTTTTTT.

V usage is TRBV12-5 and J usage is TRBJ2-7; 9 bases are a match to TRBD2. V lost 9 bases to trimming and J lost 6 bases; unmatched junction nucleotides: 9. Germline CDR1 reads LGHNT; CDR2 reads FRNRAP. The CDR3 loop spans 13 amino acids. As DNA, the CDR3 is TGTGCTAGCGGTAGCGGGGGCCCACTCGAGCAGTACTTC. Residues: CASGSGGPLEQYF. Together with reference TRBV12-5 and TRBJ2-7, the CDR3 gives the full variable domain: DARVTQTPRHKVTEMGQEVTMRCQPILGHNTVFWYRQTMMQGLELLAYFRNRAPLDDSGMPKDRFSAEMPDATLATLKIQPSEPRDSAVYFCASGSGGPLEQYFGPGTRLTVT.

This clone was detected once. The V call is TRBV5-6, the J call TRBJ2-7; D unclear. CDR1 and CDR2 (germline): SGHDT, YYEEEE. V shed 1 base and J shed 4 bases, with 12 bases lying between them. This CDR3 has 14 amino acids. The CDR3 spells CASSLRYPGYEQYF. The CDR3 DNA reads TGTGCCAGCAGCTTGCGATACCCCGGGTACGAGCAGTACTTC.

The V gene is TRBV18, the J gene TRBJ2-3; D ambiguous. Germline assignment: CDR1 KGHSH and CDR2 LQKENI. V was trimmed by 2 bases and J by 7 bases, leaving 4 bases between them. The length of the CDR3 is 11 residues. CDR3 amino acids: CASSPANTQYF. In DNA form, the CDR3 reads TGTGCCAGCTCACCAGCGAATACGCAGTATTTT.

The rearrangement uses TRBV9 and TRBJ2-1; 13 positions agree with TRBD2. V gave up 0 bases and J gave up 0 bases; unmatched junction bases: 3. Germline assignment: CDR1 SGDLS and CDR2 YYNGEE. The CDR3 extends over 18 amino acids. The CDR3: CASSVEGLAGSSYNEQFF. The CDR3 nucleotides are TGTGCCAGCAGCGTAGAGGGACTAGCGGGAAGCTCCTACAATGAGCAGTTCTTC. Full variable domain (missing parts from reference TRBV9 and TRBJ2-1): DSGVTQTPKHLITATGQRVTLRCSPRSGDLSVYWYQQSLDQGLQFLIQYYNGEERAKGNILERFSAQQFPDLHSELNLSSLELGDSALYFCASSVEGLAGSSYNEQFFGPGTRLTVL.

This clone was observed a handful of times. The chain carries TRBV3-1 (or the pseudogene TRBV3-2) and TRBJ2-7, with TRBD1 as a possible D gene (6 bases). Deletions cut 3 bases from V and 1 base from J, with 10 bases between. Germline V lookup: CDR1 LGHDT, CDR2 YNNKEL (reference sequence). CDR3 length equals 14 residues. In nucleotides, the CDR3 is TGTGCCAGCAGCCAGGGGGCAGGATCCTACGAGCAGTACTTC. Amino acid sequence: CASSQGAGSYEQYF.

The chain combines TRBV5-1 with TRBJ2-7; the D gene is possibly TRBD2 (6 bases). Between the trimmed V and J ends, which lost 5 bases and 3 bases, there was a span of 6 bases. Germline V gene sequence: CDR1 SGHRS, CDR2 YFSETQ. The CDR3 is made up of 11 amino acids. The CDR3 sequence is CASRRDYEQYF. CDR3 DNA: TGCGCCAGCAGGCGGGACTACGAGCAGTACTTC.

This clone was detected only once. This chain connects TRBV7-8 to TRBJ2-5, with D possibly matching TRBD1 (6 bases). The CDR3 consists of 16 residues. The germline V gene has CDR1 SGHVS and CDR2 FQNEAQ. Trimming removed 2 bases at V and 2 bases at J, with 15 bases between. CDR3 bases: TGTGCCAGCAGCTTAAATTCCCAGGGGCGGCAAGAGACCCAGTACTTC. Translation: CASSLNSQGRQETQYF.